This entry features one TCR beta chain sequence. Trimming pared 1 base from V and 3 bases from J, leaving 21 bases between. The CDR3 has 18 residues. CDR1 and CDR2 (germline): SGHTA, FQGNSA. The data derive from a study of blood T cell repertoires in COVID-19. As for the study in general: Specimens from acute and convalescent COVID-19 originated in the United States, Italy and Spain. T cells, B-cell-depleted T cells, or PBMCs supplied cDNA or gDNA.

The table came from immunoSEQ multiplex PCR; TCRdb's copy has only in-frame clones and leaves some out. The table includes under 200,000 clones, around 82% detected once. Individuals drawn from under 30 US areas were roughly 18 to 95 years old. The sequenced sample consisted of PBMCs or T cells enriched from blood (not recorded which). The chain recombines TRBV7-2 with TRBJ1-2, with D possibly being TRBD1 (6 bases). The clonotype was recovered from a woman aged 55-70 years with acute COVID-19. CDR3 DNA: TGTGCCAGCAGCTTAGGGGGTTCTTCCAGGGGCAGGGACTATGGCTACACCTTC. Translated, it gives CASSLGGSSRGRDYGYTF. The whole variable domain, remainder taken from reference TRBV7-2 and TRBJ1-2, is GAGVSQSPSNKVTEKGKDVELRCDPISGHTALYWYRQSLGQGLEFLIYFQGNSAPDKSGLPSDRFSAERTGGSVSTLTIQRTQQEDSAVYLCASSLGGSSRGRDYGYTFGSGTRLTVV.